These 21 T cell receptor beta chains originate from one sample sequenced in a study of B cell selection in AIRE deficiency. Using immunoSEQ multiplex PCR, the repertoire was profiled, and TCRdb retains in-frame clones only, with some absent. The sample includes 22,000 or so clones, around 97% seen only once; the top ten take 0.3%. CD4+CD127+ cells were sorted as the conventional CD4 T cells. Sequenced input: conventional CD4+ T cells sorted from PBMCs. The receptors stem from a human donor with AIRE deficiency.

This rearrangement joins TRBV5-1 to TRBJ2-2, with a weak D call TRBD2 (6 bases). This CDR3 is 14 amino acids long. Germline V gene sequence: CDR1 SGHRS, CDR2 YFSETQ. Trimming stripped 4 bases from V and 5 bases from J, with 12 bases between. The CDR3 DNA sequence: TGCGCCAGCAGCCTCAGCGGGCGAACCGGGGAGCTGTTTTTT. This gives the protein CASSLSGRTGELFF.

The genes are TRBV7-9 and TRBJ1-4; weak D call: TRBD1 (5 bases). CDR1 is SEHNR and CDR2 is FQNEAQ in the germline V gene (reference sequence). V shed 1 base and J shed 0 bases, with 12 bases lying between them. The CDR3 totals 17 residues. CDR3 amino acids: CASSLGGRASTNEKLFF. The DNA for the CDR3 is TGTGCCAGCAGCTTAGGCGGCAGGGCATCAACTAATGAAAAACTGTTTTTT.

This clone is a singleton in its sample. The CDR3 protein is CASSQEPAESSYNSPLHF. CDR3 in DNA: TGTGCCAGCAGCCAGGAACCCGCAGAGAGCTCCTATAATTCACCCCTCCACTTT. The rearrangement links TRBV4-2 to TRBJ1-6; D remains unclear. The germline V and J ends were trimmed by 3 bases and 0 bases, with 15 bases remaining between them. Germline V gives CDR1 LGHNA, CDR2 YNFKEQ. The CDR3 sequence is 18 residues long.

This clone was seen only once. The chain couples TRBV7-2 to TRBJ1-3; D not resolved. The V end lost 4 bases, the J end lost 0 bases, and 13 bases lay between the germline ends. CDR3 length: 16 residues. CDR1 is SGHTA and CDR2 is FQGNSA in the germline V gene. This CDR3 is CASSSASAVSGNTIYF. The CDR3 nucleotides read TGTGCCAGCAGCTCCGCCTCAGCCGTCTCTGGAAACACCATATATTTT.

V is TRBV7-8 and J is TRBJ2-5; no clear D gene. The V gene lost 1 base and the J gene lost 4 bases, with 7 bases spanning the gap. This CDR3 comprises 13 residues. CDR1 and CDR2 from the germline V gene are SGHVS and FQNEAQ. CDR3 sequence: CASSLGSIETQYF. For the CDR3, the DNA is TGTGCCAGCAGCTTAGGGAGTATAGAGACCCAGTACTTC.

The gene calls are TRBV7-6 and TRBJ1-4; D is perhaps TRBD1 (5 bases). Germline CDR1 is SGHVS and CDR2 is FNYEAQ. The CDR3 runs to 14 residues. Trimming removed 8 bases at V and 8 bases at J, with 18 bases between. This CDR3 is CASEEGVTGEKLFF. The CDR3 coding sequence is TGTGCCAGCGAGGAAGGGGTGACCGGGGAAAAACTGTTTTTT.

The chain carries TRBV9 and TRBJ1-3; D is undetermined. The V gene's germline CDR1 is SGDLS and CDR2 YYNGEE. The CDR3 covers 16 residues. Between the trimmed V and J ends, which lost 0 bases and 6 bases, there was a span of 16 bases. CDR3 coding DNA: TGTGCCAGCAGCGTAGATGGATTGTCGGTTGTAAACACCATATATTTT. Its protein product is CASSVDGLSVVNTIYF.

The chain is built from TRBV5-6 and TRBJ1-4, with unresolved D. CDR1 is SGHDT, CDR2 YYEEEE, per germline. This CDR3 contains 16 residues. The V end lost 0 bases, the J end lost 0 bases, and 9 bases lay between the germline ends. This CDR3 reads CASSLAVYATNEKLFF. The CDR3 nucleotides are TGTGCCAGCAGCTTGGCTGTTTACGCAACTAATGAAAAACTGTTTTTT.

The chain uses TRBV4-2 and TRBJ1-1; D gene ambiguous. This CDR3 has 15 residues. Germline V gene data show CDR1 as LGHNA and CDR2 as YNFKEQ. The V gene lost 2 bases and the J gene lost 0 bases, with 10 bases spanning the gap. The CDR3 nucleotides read TGTGCCAGCAGCCAACCTTTGACGGTGAACACTGAAGCTTTCTTT. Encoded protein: CASSQPLTVNTEAFF.

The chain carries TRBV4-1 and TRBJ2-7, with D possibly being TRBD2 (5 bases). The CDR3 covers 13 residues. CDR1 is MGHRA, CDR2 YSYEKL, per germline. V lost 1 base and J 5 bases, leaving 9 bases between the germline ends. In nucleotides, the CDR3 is TGCGCCAGCAGCCAAGCCAGGCGGGACGAGCAGTACTTC. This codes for CASSQARRDEQYF.

CDR3: CASSHTGSYGYTF. The CDR3 DNA follows: TGTGCCAGCAGCCACACAGGGAGCTATGGCTACACCTTC. The J gene is TRBJ1-2, the V gene TRBV7-9; perhaps TRBD1 as D (6 bases). The germline V and J ends were trimmed by 5 bases and 4 bases, with 11 bases remaining between them. Germline V lookup: CDR1 SEHNR, CDR2 FQNEAQ (reference sequence). The CDR3 spans 13 residues.

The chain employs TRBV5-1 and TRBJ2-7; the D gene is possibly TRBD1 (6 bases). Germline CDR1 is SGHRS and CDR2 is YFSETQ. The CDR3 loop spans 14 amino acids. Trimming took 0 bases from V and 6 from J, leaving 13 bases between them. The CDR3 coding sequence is TGCGCCAGCAGCTTGGTACAGGGTTTCTCCGAGCAGTACTTC. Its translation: CASSLVQGFSEQYF.

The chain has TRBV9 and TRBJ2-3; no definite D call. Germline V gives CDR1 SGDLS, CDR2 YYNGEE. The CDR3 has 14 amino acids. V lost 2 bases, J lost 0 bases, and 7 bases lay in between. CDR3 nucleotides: TGTGCCAGCAGCGTGGCCTCTAGCACAGATACGCAGTATTTT. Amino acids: CASSVASSTDTQYF.

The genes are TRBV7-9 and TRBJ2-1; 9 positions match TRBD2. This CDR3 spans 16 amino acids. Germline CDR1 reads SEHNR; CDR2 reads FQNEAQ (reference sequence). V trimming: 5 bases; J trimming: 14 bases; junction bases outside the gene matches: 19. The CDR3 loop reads CASSLQGAGGQYAEFF. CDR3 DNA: TGTGCCAGCAGCCTCCAAGGAGCGGGAGGTCAGTACGCCGAGTTCTTC.

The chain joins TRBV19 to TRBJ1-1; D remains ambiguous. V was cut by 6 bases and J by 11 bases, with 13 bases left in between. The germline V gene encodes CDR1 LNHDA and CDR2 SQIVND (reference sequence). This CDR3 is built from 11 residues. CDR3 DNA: TGTGCCAGTAGGGGGTCTTCGCGTGCTTTCTTT. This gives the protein CASRGSSRAFF.

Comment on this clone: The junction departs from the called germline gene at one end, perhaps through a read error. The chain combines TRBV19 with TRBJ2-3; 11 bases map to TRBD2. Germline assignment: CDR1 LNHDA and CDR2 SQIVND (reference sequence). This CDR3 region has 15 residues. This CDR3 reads CASSDLSGGALSIAF. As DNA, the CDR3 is TGTGCCAGTAGCGACCTTAGCGGGGGGGCCTTATCAATTGCCTTT. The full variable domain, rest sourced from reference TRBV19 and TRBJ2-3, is DGGITQSPKYLFRKEGQNVTLSCEQNLNHDAMYWYRQDPGQGLRLIYYSQIVNDFQKGDIAEGYSVSREKKESFPLTVTSAQKNPTAFYLCASSDLSGGALSIAFGPGTRLTVL.

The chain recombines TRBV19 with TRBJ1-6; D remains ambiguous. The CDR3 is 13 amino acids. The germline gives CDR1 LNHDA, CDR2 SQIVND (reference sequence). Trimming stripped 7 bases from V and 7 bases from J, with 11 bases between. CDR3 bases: TGTGCCAGTACAAGGTTCATAAATTCACCCCTCCACTTT. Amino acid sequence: CASTRFINSPLHF.

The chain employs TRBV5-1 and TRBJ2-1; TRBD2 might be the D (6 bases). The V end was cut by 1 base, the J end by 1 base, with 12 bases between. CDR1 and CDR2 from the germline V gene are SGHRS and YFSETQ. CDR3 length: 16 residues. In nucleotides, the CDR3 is TGCGCCAGCAGCTTGACTACGGGGGTTTCCTACAATGAGCAGTTCTTC. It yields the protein CASSLTTGVSYNEQFF.

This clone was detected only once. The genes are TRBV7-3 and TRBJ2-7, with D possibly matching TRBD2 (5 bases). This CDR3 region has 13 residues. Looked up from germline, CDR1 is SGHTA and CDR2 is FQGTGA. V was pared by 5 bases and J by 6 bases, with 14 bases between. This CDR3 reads CASSPRTAGEQYF. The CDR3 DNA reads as TGTGCCAGCAGCCCGAGGACGGCGGGCGAGCAGTACTTC.

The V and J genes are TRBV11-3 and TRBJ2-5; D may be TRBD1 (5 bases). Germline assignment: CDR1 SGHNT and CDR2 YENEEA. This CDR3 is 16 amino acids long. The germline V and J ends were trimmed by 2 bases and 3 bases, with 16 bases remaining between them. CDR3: CASSLTGWGREETQYF. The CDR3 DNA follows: TGTGCCAGCAGCTTAACGGGTTGGGGCAGGGAAGAGACCCAGTACTTC.

The CDR3 sequence is CASSLRQFSYEQYF. Here the CDR3 DNA reads TGTGCCAGCAGTTTGCGGCAATTCTCCTACGAGCAGTACTTC. This chain connects TRBV28 to TRBJ2-7, with D unclear. The CDR3 covers 14 residues. The germline V gene encodes CDR1 MDHEN and CDR2 SYDVKM. Between the trimmed V and J ends, which lost 3 bases and 0 bases, there was a span of 9 bases.